This T cell receptor (beta chain) was captured in a study of T cell repertoires in cytomegalovirus infection. TCRdb analysed the reads with MiXCR anew, one entry per CDR3 protein. The sample lists 680,000 or so distinct CDR3 sequences; around 31% were seen once. The CDR3 consists of 17 residues. Germline CDR1 reads MGHRA; CDR2 reads YSYEKL. Points on this clonotype: Its antigen is not identified. An end of the junction does not agree with germline; a read error may underlie this.

This TCR came from a human donor in good health (CMV status not recorded). Some clones in this sample may be carry-over from other donors' samples. The rearrangement links TRBV4-1 to TRBJ1-5; D perhaps matches TRBD1 (5 bases). Sequences were derived from cultured PBMCs, sampled from culture after CMV antigen stimulation. The CDR3 sequence is CASSQEFDGGGRQPQHF. Written as DNA, the CDR3 is TGTGCCAGCAGCCAAGAGTTTGACGGGGGAGGACGACAGCCCCAGCATTTT.